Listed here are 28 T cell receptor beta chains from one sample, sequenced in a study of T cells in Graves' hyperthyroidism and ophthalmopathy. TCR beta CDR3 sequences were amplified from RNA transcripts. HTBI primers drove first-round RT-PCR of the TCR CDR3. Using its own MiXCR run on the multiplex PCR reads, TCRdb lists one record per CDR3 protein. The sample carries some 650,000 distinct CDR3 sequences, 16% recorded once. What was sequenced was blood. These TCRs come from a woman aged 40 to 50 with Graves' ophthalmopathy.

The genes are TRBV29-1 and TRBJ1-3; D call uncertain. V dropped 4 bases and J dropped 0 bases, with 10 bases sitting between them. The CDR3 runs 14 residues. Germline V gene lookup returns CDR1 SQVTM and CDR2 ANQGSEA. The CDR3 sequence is CSVAEGSSGNTIYF. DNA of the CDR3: TGCAGCGTTGCTGAGGGCAGCTCTGGAAACACCATATATTTT.

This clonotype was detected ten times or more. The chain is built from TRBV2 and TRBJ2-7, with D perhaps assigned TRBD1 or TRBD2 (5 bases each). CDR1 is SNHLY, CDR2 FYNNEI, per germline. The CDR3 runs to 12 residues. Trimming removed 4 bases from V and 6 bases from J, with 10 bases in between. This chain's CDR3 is CASSVHGGEQYF. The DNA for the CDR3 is TGTGCCAGCAGTGTACATGGGGGCGAGCAGTACTTC. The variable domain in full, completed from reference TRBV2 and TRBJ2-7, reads EPEVTQTPSHQVTQMGQEVILRCVPISNHLYFYWYRQILGQKVEFLVSFYNNEISEKSEIFDDQFSVERPDGSNFTLKIRSTKLEDSAMYFCASSVHGGEQYFGPGTRLTVT.

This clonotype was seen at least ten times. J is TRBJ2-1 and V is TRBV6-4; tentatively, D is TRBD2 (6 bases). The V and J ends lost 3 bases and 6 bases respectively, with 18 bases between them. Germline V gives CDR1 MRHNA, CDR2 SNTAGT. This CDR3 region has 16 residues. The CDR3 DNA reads TGTGCCAGCAGTGATTCAGGAGGACTGGGGGGCAATGAGCAGTTCTTC. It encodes CASSDSGGLGGNEQFF.

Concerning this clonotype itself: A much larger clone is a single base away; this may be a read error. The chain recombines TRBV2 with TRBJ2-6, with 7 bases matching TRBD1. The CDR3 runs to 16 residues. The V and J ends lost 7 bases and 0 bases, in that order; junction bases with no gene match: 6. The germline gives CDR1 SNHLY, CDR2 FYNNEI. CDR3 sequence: CASNDRVGSGANVLTF. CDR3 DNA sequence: TGTGCCAGCAATGACAGGGTAGGCTCTGGGGCCAACGTCCTGACTTTC.

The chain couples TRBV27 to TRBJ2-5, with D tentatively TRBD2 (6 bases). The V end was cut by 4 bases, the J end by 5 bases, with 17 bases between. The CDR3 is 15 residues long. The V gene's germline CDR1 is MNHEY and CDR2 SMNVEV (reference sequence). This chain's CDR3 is CASSSSGLRRETQYF. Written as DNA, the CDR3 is TGTGCCAGCAGTTCATCGGGACTGAGGCGGGAGACCCAGTACTTC.

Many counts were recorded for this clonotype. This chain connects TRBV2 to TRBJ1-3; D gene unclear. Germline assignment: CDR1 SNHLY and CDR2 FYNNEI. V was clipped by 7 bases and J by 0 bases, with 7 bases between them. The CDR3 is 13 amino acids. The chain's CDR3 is CASKENSGNTIYF. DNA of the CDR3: TGTGCCAGCAAGGAGAACTCTGGAAACACCATATATTTT.

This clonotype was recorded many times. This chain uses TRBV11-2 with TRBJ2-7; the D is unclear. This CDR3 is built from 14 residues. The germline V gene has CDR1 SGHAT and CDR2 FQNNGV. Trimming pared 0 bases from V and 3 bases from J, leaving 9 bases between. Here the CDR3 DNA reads TGTGCCAGCAGCTTAGAAGCAGCCTACTACGAGCAGTACTTC. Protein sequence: CASSLEAAYYEQYF.

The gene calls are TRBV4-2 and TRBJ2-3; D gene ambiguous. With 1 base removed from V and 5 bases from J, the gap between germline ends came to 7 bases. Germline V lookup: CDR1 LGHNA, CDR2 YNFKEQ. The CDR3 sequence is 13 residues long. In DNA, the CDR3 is TGTGCCAGCAGCCAAGGAATCGTAGATACGCAGTATTTT. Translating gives CASSQGIVDTQYF.

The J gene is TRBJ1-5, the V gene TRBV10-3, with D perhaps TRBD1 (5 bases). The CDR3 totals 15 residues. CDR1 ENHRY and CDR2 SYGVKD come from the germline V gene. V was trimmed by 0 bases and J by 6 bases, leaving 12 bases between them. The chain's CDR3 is CAISESGRVGQPQHF. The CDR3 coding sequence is TGTGCCATCAGTGAGTCGGGCAGGGTCGGTCAGCCCCAGCATTTT.

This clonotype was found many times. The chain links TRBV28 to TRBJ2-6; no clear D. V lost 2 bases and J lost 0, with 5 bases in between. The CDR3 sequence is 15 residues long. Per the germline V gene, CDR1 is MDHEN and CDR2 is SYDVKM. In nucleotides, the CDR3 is TGTGCCAGCAGTTTAAGGTTCTCTGGGGCCAACGTCCTGACTTTC. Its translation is CASSLRFSGANVLTF.

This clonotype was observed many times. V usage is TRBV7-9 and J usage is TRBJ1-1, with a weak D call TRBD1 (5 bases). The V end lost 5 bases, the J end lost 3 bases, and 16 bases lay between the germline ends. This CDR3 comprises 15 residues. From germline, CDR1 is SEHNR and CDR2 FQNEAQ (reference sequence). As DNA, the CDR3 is TGTGCCAGCAGCCCCTACGGGGCGGGGGACACTGAAGCTTTCTTT. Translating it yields CASSPYGAGDTEAFF.

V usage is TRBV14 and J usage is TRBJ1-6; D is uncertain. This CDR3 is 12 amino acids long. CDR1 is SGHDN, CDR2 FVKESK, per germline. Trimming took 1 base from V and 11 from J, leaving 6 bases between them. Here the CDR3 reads CASSQGWPPLHF. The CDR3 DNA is TGTGCCAGCAGCCAAGGATGGCCACCCCTCCACTTT.

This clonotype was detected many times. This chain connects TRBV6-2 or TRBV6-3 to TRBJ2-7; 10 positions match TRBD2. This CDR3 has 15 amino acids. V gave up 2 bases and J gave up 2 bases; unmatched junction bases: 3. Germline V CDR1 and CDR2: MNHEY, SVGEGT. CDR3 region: CASSYAGLAAYEQYF. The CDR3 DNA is TGTGCCAGCAGTTACGCAGGACTAGCGGCCTACGAGCAGTACTTC.

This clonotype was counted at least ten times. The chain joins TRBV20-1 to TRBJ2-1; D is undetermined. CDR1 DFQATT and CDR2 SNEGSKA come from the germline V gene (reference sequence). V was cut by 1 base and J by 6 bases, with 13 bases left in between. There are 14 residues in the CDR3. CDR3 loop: CSARGASVANEQFF. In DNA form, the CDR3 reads TGCAGTGCTAGAGGGGCCAGCGTTGCCAATGAGCAGTTCTTC.

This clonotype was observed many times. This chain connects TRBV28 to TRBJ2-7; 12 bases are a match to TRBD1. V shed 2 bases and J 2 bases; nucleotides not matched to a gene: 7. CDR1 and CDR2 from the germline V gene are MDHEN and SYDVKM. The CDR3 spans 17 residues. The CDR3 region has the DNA TGTGCCAGCAGTTTACCGGGACAGGGGGCGTCGACCTACGAGCAGTACTTC. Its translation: CASSLPGQGASTYEQYF.

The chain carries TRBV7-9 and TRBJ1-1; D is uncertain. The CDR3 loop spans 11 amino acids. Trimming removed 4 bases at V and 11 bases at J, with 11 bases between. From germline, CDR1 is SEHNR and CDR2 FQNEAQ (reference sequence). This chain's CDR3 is CASSSGSRAFF. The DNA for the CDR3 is TGTGCCAGCAGCTCCGGGTCGCGGGCTTTCTTT.

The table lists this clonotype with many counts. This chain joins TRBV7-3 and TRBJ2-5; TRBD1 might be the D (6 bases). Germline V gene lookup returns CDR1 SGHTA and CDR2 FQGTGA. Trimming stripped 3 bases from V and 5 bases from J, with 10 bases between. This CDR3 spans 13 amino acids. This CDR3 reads CASSFRGRETQYF. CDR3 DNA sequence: TGTGCCAGCAGCTTCAGGGGTCGGGAGACCCAGTACTTC. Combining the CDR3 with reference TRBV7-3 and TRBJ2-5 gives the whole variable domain GAGVSQTPSNKVTEKGKYVELRCDPISGHTALYWYRQSLGQGPEFLIYFQGTGAADDSGLPNDRFFAVRPEGSVSTLKIQRTERGDSAVYLCASSFRGRETQYFGPGTRLLVL.

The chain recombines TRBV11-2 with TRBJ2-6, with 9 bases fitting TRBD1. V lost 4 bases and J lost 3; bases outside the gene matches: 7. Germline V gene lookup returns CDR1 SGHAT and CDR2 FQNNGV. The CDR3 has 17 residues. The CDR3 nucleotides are TGTGCCAGCAGCTCAGGGGACAGGGCTGATGGGGCCAACGTCCTGACTTTC. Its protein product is CASSSGDRADGANVLTF.

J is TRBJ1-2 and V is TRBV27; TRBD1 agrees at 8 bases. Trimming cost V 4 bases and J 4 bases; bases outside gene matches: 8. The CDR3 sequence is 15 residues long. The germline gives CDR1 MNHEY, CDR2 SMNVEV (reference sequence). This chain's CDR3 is CASSSTPQGAYGYTF. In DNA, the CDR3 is TGTGCCAGCAGTTCAACACCCCAGGGGGCCTATGGCTACACCTTC.

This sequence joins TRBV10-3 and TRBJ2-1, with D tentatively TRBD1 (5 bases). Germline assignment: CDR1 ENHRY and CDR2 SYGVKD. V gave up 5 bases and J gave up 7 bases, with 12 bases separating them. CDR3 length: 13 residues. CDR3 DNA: TGTGCCATCAGTCAGGGTTACAATAATGAGCAGTTCTTC. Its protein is CAISQGYNNEQFF.

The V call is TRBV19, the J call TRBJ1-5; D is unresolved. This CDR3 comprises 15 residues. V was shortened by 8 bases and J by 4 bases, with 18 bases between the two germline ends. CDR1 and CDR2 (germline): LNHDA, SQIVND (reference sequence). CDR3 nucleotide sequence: TGTGCCAGTGAAGAACGGGCCGGCCCTAATCAGCCCCAGCATTTT. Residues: CASEERAGPNQPQHF.

CDR3 DNA sequence: TGTGCCAGCCGTGGGCCAGGGGCCCTTAGGGAGCAGTACTTC. This translates into CASRGPGALREQYF. The V call is TRBV30, the J call TRBJ2-7; a possible D gene is TRBD1 (6 bases). Between the trimmed V and J ends, which lost 8 bases and 7 bases, there was a span of 24 bases. CDR1 is GTSNPN, CDR2 SVGIG, per germline (reference sequence). CDR3 length equals 14 residues.

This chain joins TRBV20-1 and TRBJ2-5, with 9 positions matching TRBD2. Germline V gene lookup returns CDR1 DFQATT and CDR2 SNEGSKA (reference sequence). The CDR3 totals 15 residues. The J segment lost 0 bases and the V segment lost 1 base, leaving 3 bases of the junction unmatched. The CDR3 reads CSARGTSAYQETQYF. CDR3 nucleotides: TGCAGTGCTAGAGGGACTAGCGCCTACCAAGAGACCCAGTACTTC.

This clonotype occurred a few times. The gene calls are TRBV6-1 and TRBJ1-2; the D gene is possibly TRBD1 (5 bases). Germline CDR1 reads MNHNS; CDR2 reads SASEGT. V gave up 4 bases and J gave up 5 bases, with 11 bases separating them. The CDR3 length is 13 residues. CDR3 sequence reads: CASSVRGKYGYTF. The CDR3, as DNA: TGTGCCAGCAGTGTTCGGGGGAAGTATGGCTACACCTTC.

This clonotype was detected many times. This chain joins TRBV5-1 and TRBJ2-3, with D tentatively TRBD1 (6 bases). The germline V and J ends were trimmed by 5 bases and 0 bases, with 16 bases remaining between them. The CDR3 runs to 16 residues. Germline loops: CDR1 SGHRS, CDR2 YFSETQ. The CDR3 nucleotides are TGCGCCAGCAGAACCGGGACAATCTCTAGCACAGATACGCAGTATTTT. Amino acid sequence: CASRTGTISSTDTQYF. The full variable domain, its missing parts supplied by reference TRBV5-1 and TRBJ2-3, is KAGVTQTPRYLIKTRGQQVTLSCSPISGHRSVSWYQQTPGQGLQFLFEYFSETQRNKGNFPGRFSGRQFSNSRSEMNVSTLELGDSALYLCASRTGTISSTDTQYFGPGTRLTVL.

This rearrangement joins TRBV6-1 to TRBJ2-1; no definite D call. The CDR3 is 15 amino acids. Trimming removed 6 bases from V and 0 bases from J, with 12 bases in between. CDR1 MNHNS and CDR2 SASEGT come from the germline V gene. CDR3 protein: CASSQIPSSYNEQFF. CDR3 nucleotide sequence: TGTGCCAGCAGCCAAATTCCGAGCTCCTACAATGAGCAGTTCTTC.

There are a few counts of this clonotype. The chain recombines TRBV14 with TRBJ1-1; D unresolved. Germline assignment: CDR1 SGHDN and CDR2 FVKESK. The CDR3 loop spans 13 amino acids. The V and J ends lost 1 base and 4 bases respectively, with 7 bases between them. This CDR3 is CASSQVPATEAFF. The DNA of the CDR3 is TGTGCCAGCAGCCAAGTTCCCGCCACTGAAGCTTTCTTT.

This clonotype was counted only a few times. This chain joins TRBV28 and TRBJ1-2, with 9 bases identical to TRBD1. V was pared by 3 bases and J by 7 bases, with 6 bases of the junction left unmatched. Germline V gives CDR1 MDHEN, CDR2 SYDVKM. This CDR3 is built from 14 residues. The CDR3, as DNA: TGTGCCAGCAGTTTGACAGGGGGTGGGCCTGGCTACACCTTC. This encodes CASSLTGGGPGYTF.